This is a list of T cell receptor beta chains from one sample in a study of blood T cell repertoires in COVID-19. Data came from immunoSEQ multiplex PCR; TCRdb stores just in-frame clones and leaves some out. The sample contains some 130,000 clones, about 80% of which appear only once. Input material: peripheral blood. The receptors here all came from a woman of 80 years or more with acute or convalescent COVID-19. Each CDR3 is given with its conserved first and last residue. The D gene is left open where the match is weak. Not every row has a clone size; where given, it reads once, few, many or a size class.

D gene: -; J gene: TRBJ1-1; clone size: -; V gene: TRBV2; CDR3 DNA: TGTGCCAGCAGTGATTCCCAGGAAGCTTTCTTT; CDR3 protein: CASSDSQEAFF
D gene: -; J gene: TRBJ2-7; clone size: -; V gene: TRBV27; CDR3 DNA: TGTGCCAGCAGTTCTCTAGCTCCCTACGAGCAGTACTTC; CDR3 protein: CASSSLAPYEQYF
D gene: -; J gene: TRBJ1-2; clone size: -; V gene: TRBV3-1/TRBV3-2; CDR3 DNA: TGTGCCAGCAGCCAAGTGGGGGGTAACTATGGCTACACCTTC; CDR3 protein: CASSQVGGNYGYTF
D gene: TRBD1; J gene: TRBJ2-5; clone size: -; V gene: TRBV5-1; CDR3 DNA: TGCGCCAGCAGCCCGGGACAGGGAGGGGAGACCCAGTACTTC; CDR3 protein: CASSPGQGGETQYF
D gene: -; J gene: TRBJ1-4; clone size: -; V gene: TRBV15; CDR3 DNA: TGTGCCACCAGCCCCAGGACTGCAACTAATGAAAAACTGTTTTTT; CDR3 protein: CATSPRTATNEKLFF
D gene: -; J gene: TRBJ1-1; clone size: -; V gene: TRBV6-6; CDR3 DNA: TGTGCCAGCACCCTTCCACAGGCGACTGAAGCTTTCTTT; CDR3 protein: CASTLPQATEAFF
D gene: -; J gene: TRBJ2-2; clone size: once; V gene: TRBV28; CDR3 DNA: TGTGCCAGCAGTTTTCGGGGGGCGGTAACCGGGGAGCTGTTTTTT; CDR3 protein: CASSFRGAVTGELFF
D gene: -; J gene: TRBJ1-6; clone size: once; V gene: TRBV30; CDR3 DNA: TGTGCCTCTAGTGAGGCTGATTCACCCCTCCACTTT; CDR3 protein: CASSEADSPLHF
D gene: TRBD2; J gene: TRBJ2-1; clone size: -; V gene: TRBV28; CDR3 DNA: TGTGCCAGCAGTTTATGGCTAGCGGGGATTAATGAGCAGTTCTTC; CDR3 protein: CASSLWLAGINEQFF
D gene: -; J gene: TRBJ1-1; clone size: -; V gene: TRBV5-1; CDR3 DNA: TGCGCCAGCAGCTTTACAGGGAGCGGCACTGAGGCTTTCTTT; CDR3 protein: CASSFTGSGTEAFF
D gene: -; J gene: TRBJ1-2; clone size: -; V gene: TRBV7-3; CDR3 DNA: TGTGCCAGCAGCTTGACAGGAGCCCCTAACTATGGCTACACCTTC; CDR3 protein: CASSLTGAPNYGYTF
D gene: -; J gene: TRBJ1-6; clone size: -; V gene: TRBV5-1; CDR3 DNA: TGCGCCAGCAGCTTCCGGGGTCTGGAGCACGAGAGCTCACCCCTCCACTTT; CDR3 protein: CASSFRGLEHESSPLHF
D gene: -; J gene: TRBJ1-5; clone size: -; V gene: TRBV5-4; CDR3 DNA: TGTGCCAGCAGCCCGGGACCGGGGGAATATAGCAATCAGCCCCAGCATTTT; CDR3 protein: CASSPGPGEYSNQPQHF
D gene: TRBD1; J gene: TRBJ2-7; clone size: -; V gene: TRBV7-8; CDR3 DNA: TGTGCCAGCAGCTCGACCGGGACAGTCGGTCCCGAGCAGTACTTC; CDR3 protein: CASSSTGTVGPEQYF
D gene: -; J gene: TRBJ1-1; clone size: -; V gene: TRBV7-9; CDR3 DNA: TGTGCCAGCAGCTTTGGGGGCAACACTGAAGCTTTCTTT; CDR3 protein: CASSFGGNTEAFF
D gene: TRBD1; J gene: TRBJ1-2; clone size: few; V gene: TRBV10-3; CDR3 DNA: TGTGCCATCAGTCCCGGGACAGCTCAGGGTGGCTACACCTTC; CDR3 protein: CAISPGTAQGGYTF
D gene: -; J gene: TRBJ2-7; clone size: -; V gene: TRBV6-2/TRBV6-3; CDR3 DNA: TGTGCCAGCAGTCGGGTAGGAACAGGGCCCACATACGAGCAGTACTTC; CDR3 protein: CASSRVGTGPTYEQYF
D gene: -; J gene: TRBJ1-1; clone size: -; V gene: TRBV7-3; CDR3 DNA: TGTGCCAGCAGACTGAGCGGACGGACGAACACTGAAGCTTTCTTT; CDR3 protein: CASRLSGRTNTEAFF
D gene: -; J gene: TRBJ1-1; clone size: -; V gene: TRBV9; CDR3 DNA: TGTGCCAGCAGCGTAGGACACGAGAACACTGAAGCTTTCTTT; CDR3 protein: CASSVGHENTEAFF
D gene: -; J gene: TRBJ1-6; clone size: few; V gene: TRBV3-1/TRBV3-2; CDR3 DNA: TGTGCCAGCAGCCATGAGTTGACAGATAATTCACCCCTCCACTTT; CDR3 protein: CASSHELTDNSPLHF
D gene: TRBD2; J gene: TRBJ2-1; clone size: -; V gene: TRBV7-2; CDR3 DNA: TGTGCCAGCAGCCCTGGGGCGGGGGTATACAATGAGCAGTTCTTC; CDR3 protein: CASSPGAGVYNEQFF
D gene: -; J gene: TRBJ1-2; clone size: once; V gene: TRBV19; CDR3 DNA: TGTGCCAGTCAACCCGGGACTGCCGAATATGGCTACACCTTC; CDR3 protein: CASQPGTAEYGYTF
D gene: -; J gene: TRBJ2-1; clone size: -; V gene: TRBV10-3; CDR3 DNA: TGTGCCATTCAGGACAGCGCCTACAATGAGCAGTTCTTC; CDR3 protein: CAIQDSAYNEQFF
D gene: TRBD1; J gene: TRBJ1-5; clone size: -; V gene: TRBV18; CDR3 DNA: TGTGCCAGCTCACCAGAGACAGGGCTTGATCAGCCCCAGCATTTT; CDR3 protein: CASSPETGLDQPQHF
D gene: -; J gene: TRBJ1-3; clone size: -; V gene: TRBV10-3; CDR3 DNA: TGTGCCATCAGTCAAGACGCGAGGTCTTCAAACACCATATATTTT; CDR3 protein: CAISQDARSSNTIYF
D gene: TRBD1; J gene: TRBJ1-1; clone size: -; V gene: TRBV7-2; CDR3 DNA: TGTGCCAGCAGCTTAGCCGAAGCCGGGACAGAGGGCACTGAAGCTTTCTTT; CDR3 protein: CASSLAEAGTEGTEAFF
D gene: -; J gene: TRBJ1-1; clone size: -; V gene: TRBV10-3; CDR3 DNA: TGTGCCATCAGTGAGTCGAGGTCGGGCACTGAAGCTTTCTTT; CDR3 protein: CAISESRSGTEAFF
D gene: -; J gene: TRBJ2-3; clone size: once; V gene: TRBV11-1; CDR3 DNA: TGTGCCAGCAGCTTAGGGGGGGAGACCACAGATACGCAGTATTTT; CDR3 protein: CASSLGGETTDTQYF
D gene: TRBD2; J gene: TRBJ2-3; clone size: -; V gene: TRBV28; CDR3 DNA: TGTGCCAGCAGTCTTATAGCGGGAGGCAGCACAGATACGCAGTATTTT; CDR3 protein: CASSLIAGGSTDTQYF
D gene: TRBD1; J gene: TRBJ1-5; clone size: few; V gene: TRBV4-1; CDR3 DNA: TGCGCCAGCAGCCCTAGGACAGGGGGAAGCAATCAGCCCCAGCATTTT; CDR3 protein: CASSPRTGGSNQPQHF
D gene: TRBD2; J gene: TRBJ2-5; clone size: few; V gene: TRBV2; CDR3 DNA: TGTGCCAGCAAGGTTCGGGGGGGTTCACAAGAGACCCAGTACTTC; CDR3 protein: CASKVRGGSQETQYF
D gene: -; J gene: TRBJ2-2; clone size: few; V gene: TRBV2; CDR3 DNA: TGTGCCAGCAAAAGGGGGTGGAACACCGGGGAGCTGTTTTTT; CDR3 protein: CASKRGWNTGELFF
D gene: -; J gene: TRBJ1-2; clone size: -; V gene: TRBV30; CDR3 DNA: TGTGCCTGGAGCCCGGGAGAGGGAGGCTACACCTTC; CDR3 protein: CAWSPGEGGYTF
D gene: TRBD1; J gene: TRBJ1-2; clone size: -; V gene: TRBV5-4; CDR3 DNA: TGTGCCAGCAGCTTGGAGACAGGGAATGGCTACACCTTC; CDR3 protein: CASSLETGNGYTF
D gene: -; J gene: TRBJ1-1; clone size: -; V gene: TRBV4-3; CDR3 DNA: TGCGCCAGCAGCCAAAATCCGGGACTCGCAAATACTGAAGCTTTCTTT; CDR3 protein: CASSQNPGLANTEAFF
D gene: -; J gene: TRBJ1-5; clone size: -; V gene: TRBV30; CDR3 DNA: TGTGCCTGGGGCCCCCCAGGGGCCCAGCCCCAGCATTTT; CDR3 protein: CAWGPPGAQPQHF
D gene: -; J gene: TRBJ1-2; clone size: few; V gene: TRBV2; CDR3 DNA: TGTGCCAGCAGCCTCCAACTCCAACACTATGGCTACACCTTC; CDR3 protein: CASSLQLQHYGYTF
D gene: TRBD2; J gene: TRBJ2-1; clone size: -; V gene: TRBV4-3; CDR3 DNA: TGCGCCAGCAGCCAAGATGGCCTAGCGGGAGGCAATGAGCAGTTCTTC; CDR3 protein: CASSQDGLAGGNEQFF
D gene: TRBD1; J gene: TRBJ1-6; clone size: -; V gene: TRBV28; CDR3 DNA: TGTGCCAGCGGGACAGGGTTTGTGTCACCCCTCCACTTT; CDR3 protein: CASGTGFVSPLHF
D gene: -; J gene: TRBJ1-1; clone size: -; V gene: TRBV10-3; CDR3 DNA: TGTGCCATCAGGATCCAGGGTATGAACACTGAAGCTTTCTTT; CDR3 protein: CAIRIQGMNTEAFF
D gene: -; J gene: TRBJ1-2; clone size: -; V gene: TRBV10-2; CDR3 DNA: TGCGCCAGCAGTCGTGACAGTCTTAATGGCTACACCTTC; CDR3 protein: CASSRDSLNGYTF
D gene: TRBD1; J gene: TRBJ2-7; clone size: -; V gene: TRBV27; CDR3 DNA: TGTGCCAGCAGTCTACAGGGGTACGGGTACGAGCAGTACTTC; CDR3 protein: CASSLQGYGYEQYF
D gene: TRBD1; J gene: TRBJ2-1; clone size: -; V gene: TRBV29-1; CDR3 DNA: TGCAGCGTTGATGTGGGACAGGGGTACAATGAGCAGTTCTTC; CDR3 protein: CSVDVGQGYNEQFF
D gene: -; J gene: TRBJ2-2; clone size: -; V gene: TRBV5-6; CDR3 DNA: TGTGCCAGCAGGCGGAATGGAGATACCAACACCGGGGAGCTGTTTTTT; CDR3 protein: CASRRNGDTNTGELFF
D gene: -; J gene: TRBJ1-5; clone size: few; V gene: TRBV27; CDR3 DNA: TGTGCCAGCAGTTCCGCCTCCGGGATAGGCAATCAGCCCCAGCATTTT; CDR3 protein: CASSSASGIGNQPQHF
D gene: -; J gene: TRBJ1-1; clone size: -; V gene: TRBV11-2; CDR3 DNA: TGTGCCAGCAGCTTAGAGGGAGGGGTCAACACTGAAGCTTTCTTT; CDR3 protein: CASSLEGGVNTEAFF
D gene: TRBD2; J gene: TRBJ2-7; clone size: -; V gene: TRBV6-5; CDR3 DNA: TGTGCCAGCAGTTCTCTGGGCAGCGGGGGGGCGTGGGAGCAGTACTTC; CDR3 protein: CASSSLGSGGAWEQYF
D gene: -; J gene: TRBJ1-1; clone size: -; V gene: TRBV29-1; CDR3 DNA: TGCAGCGTTGAAGACAGGGGAGGGGTGACTGAAGCTTTCTTT; CDR3 protein: CSVEDRGGVTEAFF
D gene: -; J gene: TRBJ2-1; clone size: -; V gene: TRBV13; CDR3 DNA: TGTGCCAGCAGCTTAGTGCGGCGCAATAACAATGAGCAGTTCTTC; CDR3 protein: CASSLVRRNNNEQFF
D gene: TRBD1; J gene: TRBJ1-5; clone size: -; V gene: TRBV5-5; CDR3 DNA: TGTGCCAGCAGCTTGGTGGGACAGGGGTTTCGGGATCAGCATTTT; CDR3 protein: CASSLVGQGFRDQHF
D gene: -; J gene: TRBJ1-1; clone size: -; V gene: TRBV5-6; CDR3 DNA: TGTGCCAGCAGCTGGGGGACACCTAACACTGAAGCTTTCTTT; CDR3 protein: CASSWGTPNTEAFF
D gene: -; J gene: TRBJ2-5; clone size: -; V gene: TRBV2; CDR3 DNA: TGTGCCAGCGGGAGCCCCAATAGAGAGACCCAGTACTTC; CDR3 protein: CASGSPNRETQYF
D gene: TRBD2; J gene: TRBJ2-7; clone size: -; V gene: TRBV5-4; CDR3 DNA: TGTGCCAGCAGCGCGACTAGCGGGGTATCCTACGAGCAGTACTTC; CDR3 protein: CASSATSGVSYEQYF
D gene: -; J gene: TRBJ1-2; clone size: -; V gene: TRBV7-2; CDR3 DNA: TGTGCCAGCAGCTTAGAGGGGGGCTACACCTTC; CDR3 protein: CASSLEGGYTF
D gene: -; J gene: TRBJ1-3; clone size: -; V gene: TRBV19; CDR3 DNA: TGTGCCACAAAGATAAGCAGCGGCTCTGGAAACACCATATATTTT; CDR3 protein: CATKISSGSGNTIYF
D gene: -; J gene: TRBJ2-7; clone size: -; V gene: TRBV10-3; CDR3 DNA: TGTGCCATCAGTGCTTCACTAGCTTCCTACGAGCAGTACTTC; CDR3 protein: CAISASLASYEQYF
D gene: -; J gene: TRBJ2-1; clone size: -; V gene: TRBV14; CDR3 DNA: TGTGCCAGCAGCCTTCTGCGGGCCACCCCGCGGGATGAGCAGTTCTTC; CDR3 protein: CASSLLRATPRDEQFF
D gene: -; J gene: TRBJ1-5; clone size: -; V gene: TRBV5-5; CDR3 DNA: TGTGCCAGCAGCTTGGGTGGGGCGCGACAGCCCCAGCATTTT; CDR3 protein: CASSLGGARQPQHF